These 19 T cell receptor beta chains originate from one sample sequenced in a study of CD8 T cells in Susac syndrome. With random hexamers, roughly 0.45 to 1 ug RNA was reverse transcribed. TCRdb ran MiXCR on the immunoSEQ multiplex PCR reads and lists one entry per CDR3 protein. The data show over 150,000 distinct CDR3 sequences, about 93% seen once. Sample: CD4+ T cells from PBMCs. Receptors were obtained from a human donor with Susac syndrome.

This chain joins TRBV20-1 and TRBJ2-3; 7 nucleotides match TRBD2. Per germline, CDR1 DFQATT and CDR2 SNEGSKA (reference sequence). The CDR3 loop spans 11 amino acids. The CDR3 bases are TGCCAAGCGGGAACCCCAGATACGCAGTATTTT. It encodes CQAGTPDTQYF.

The genes are TRBV20-1 and TRBJ2-5; 9 bases are a match to TRBD1. CDR3 size: 14 residues. Germline V gene data show CDR1 as DFQATT and CDR2 as SNEGSKA (reference sequence). Trimming removed 4 bases from V and 5 bases from J; junction bases left unmatched: 8. The CDR3 spells CSATRQGDWETQYF. The CDR3 region has the DNA TGCAGTGCTACTCGACAGGGGGATTGGGAGACCCAGTACTTC.

This sequence joins TRBV2 and TRBJ1-2; D is undetermined. The ends were cut back, 10 bases at V and 4 bases at J, with 7 bases in the middle. The CDR3 sequence is 10 residues long. The germline V gene encodes CDR1 SNHLY and CDR2 FYNNEI. The CDR3 nucleotides read TGTGCCATCCACAGCTATGGCTACACCTTC. Amino acid sequence: CAIHSYGYTF. Drawing the rest from reference TRBV2 and TRBJ1-2, the complete variable domain is EPEVTQTPSHQVTQMGQEVILRCVPISNHLYFYWYRQILGQKVEFLVSFYNNEISEKSEIFDDQFSVERPDGSNFTLKIRSTKLEDSAMYFCAIHSYGYTFGSGTRLTVV.

This CDR3 reads CASSVLDVGRTGELFF. As DNA, the CDR3 is TGTGCCAGCAGTGTCCTCGACGTAGGCAGGACCGGGGAGCTGTTTTTT. The chain links TRBV2 to TRBJ2-2; D remains unclear. The CDR3 consists of 16 residues. Trimming stripped 4 bases from V and 5 bases from J, with 17 bases between. The germline V gene has CDR1 SNHLY and CDR2 FYNNEI.

The chain links TRBV4-2 to TRBJ1-1, with D uncertain. V lost 5 bases and J 1 base, leaving 5 bases between the germline ends. The CDR3 covers 12 residues. Per germline, CDR1 LGHNA and CDR2 YNFKEQ. In DNA form, the CDR3 reads TGTGCCAGCAGCGGACGGAACACTGAAGCTTTCTTT. This translates into CASSGRNTEAFF.

The CDR3 reads CASSPPRHQETQYF. The CDR3 DNA is TGTGCCAGCAGTCCGCCCCGGCATCAAGAGACCCAGTACTTC. This sequence joins TRBV28 and TRBJ2-5; D is unresolved. This CDR3 spans 14 amino acids. Trimming stripped 5 bases from V and 2 bases from J, with 12 bases between. The germline CDR1 and CDR2 sequences are MDHEN and SYDVKM.

This sequence joins TRBV11-1 and TRBJ1-1, with D possibly matching TRBD1 (5 bases). Trimming left V 5 bases short and J 11 bases short, with 15 bases between. The V gene's germline CDR1 is SGHAT and CDR2 FQDESV (reference sequence). The CDR3 runs 12 residues. CDR3 region: CASSSQGVGAFF. The CDR3 bases are TGTGCCAGCAGCAGCCAGGGAGTTGGGGCTTTCTTT.

The V and J genes are TRBV5-1 and TRBJ1-5, with 8 nucleotides matching TRBD1. Germline lookup yields CDR1 SGHRS and CDR2 YFSETQ. The CDR3 has 15 residues. V was clipped by 4 bases and J by 3 bases; unmatched bases: 6. The CDR3 protein is CASSPTGEINQPQHF. CDR3 coding DNA: TGCGCCAGCAGCCCGACAGGGGAAATCAATCAGCCCCAGCATTTT.

The rearrangement links TRBV27 to TRBJ2-7, with 9 bases matching TRBD2. This CDR3 comprises 14 residues. Germline V gene lookup returns CDR1 MNHEY and CDR2 SMNVEV (reference sequence). The V and J ends lost 8 bases and 6 bases, in that order; junction bases with no gene match: 11. The chain's CDR3 is CASAEAGGNLEQYF. The CDR3 DNA follows: TGTGCCAGCGCTGAGGCGGGAGGGAACCTCGAGCAGTACTTC.

The CDR3 DNA follows: TGTGCCAGTAGTATGGAATGGGGGCCGAACACTGAAGCTTTCTTT. Translating gives CASSMEWGPNTEAFF. The V call is TRBV19, the J call TRBJ1-1; a possible D gene is TRBD1 (6 bases). This CDR3 has 15 residues. Per the germline V gene, CDR1 is LNHDA and CDR2 is SQIVND (reference sequence). V lost 3 bases to trimming and J lost 1 base, with 12 bases between them.

This clonotype was observed once. The chain has TRBV20-1 and TRBJ2-1; 10 bases align to TRBD2. The CDR3 totals 14 residues. Per the germline V gene, CDR1 is DFQATT and CDR2 is SNEGSKA (reference sequence). V lost 5 bases, J lost 3 bases, and 4 bases stayed unmatched. The CDR3 DNA follows: TGCAGTGCTTTGGGACTAGCGTACTACAATGAGCAGTTCTTC. This translates into CSALGLAYYNEQFF.

This sequence joins TRBV7-8 and TRBJ1-2; 7 nucleotides agree with TRBD1. Germline V gene lookup returns CDR1 SGHVS and CDR2 FQNEAQ. This CDR3 comprises 12 residues. Germline trimming cut 5 bases from V and 7 bases from J; bases unmatched to any gene: 4. CDR3 residues: CASSTQGSGYTF. DNA of the CDR3: TGTGCCAGCAGCACACAGGGGTCTGGCTACACCTTC.

The V and J genes are TRBV6-6 and TRBJ2-1; 9 nucleotides match TRBD2. With 6 bases clipped from V and 10 bases from J, the junction kept 16 bases outside the gene matches. The germline gives CDR1 MNHNY, CDR2 SVGAGI (reference sequence). This CDR3 region has 16 residues. The CDR3 protein is CASRRDRSTSGREQFF. As DNA, the CDR3 is TGTGCCAGCAGGCGCGACCGATCTACTAGCGGGCGGGAGCAGTTCTTC.

This sequence joins TRBV9 and TRBJ2-5; D is uncertain. The V gene's germline CDR1 is SGDLS and CDR2 YYNGEE. The CDR3 sequence is 13 residues long. The V end lost 4 bases, the J end lost 3 bases, and 10 bases lay between the germline ends. The chain's CDR3 is CASSLGSKETQYF. DNA for the CDR3: TGTGCCAGCAGCTTAGGGTCCAAAGAGACCCAGTACTTC.

V is TRBV28 and J is TRBJ2-7; 7 bases line up with TRBD1. Germline V CDR1 and CDR2: MDHEN, SYDVKM. This CDR3 region has 14 residues. Losses at the gene ends were 5 bases for V and 5 bases for J; bases not matched to a gene: 9. CDR3 in amino acids: CASSISDRWNEQYF. CDR3 DNA: TGTGCCAGCAGTATATCGGACAGGTGGAACGAGCAGTACTTC.

The chain joins TRBV28 to TRBJ2-7; 10 positions agree with TRBD1. Trimming took 8 bases from V and 2 from J; bases not matched to a gene: 6. The CDR3 runs 14 residues. The germline V gene has CDR1 MDHEN and CDR2 SYDVKM. The CDR3 DNA is TGTGCCAGCCAGACAGGGGGCGGACCCTACGAGCAGTACTTC. This translates into CASQTGGGPYEQYF. Full variable domain (remainder filled in from reference TRBV28 and TRBJ2-7): DVKVTQSSRYLVKRTGEKVFLECVQDMDHENMFWYRQDPGLGLRLIYFSYDVKMKEKGDIPEGYSVSREKKERFSLILESASTNQTSMYLCASQTGGGPYEQYFGPGTRLTVT.

The chain links TRBV7-8 to TRBJ2-3; TRBD2 agrees at 8 bases. The germline gives CDR1 SGHVS, CDR2 FQNEAQ. The length of the CDR3 is 16 residues. Germline trimming cut 6 bases from V and 0 bases from J; bases unmatched to any gene: 8. The CDR3 DNA follows: TGTGCCAGCAGGAATGCCCGGACTAGCAGCACAGATACGCAGTATTTT. Amino acids: CASRNARTSSTDTQYF.

The chain carries TRBV12-3 or TRBV12-4 and TRBJ1-2; D call uncertain. Between the trimmed V and J ends, which lost 6 bases and 7 bases, there was a span of 12 bases. This CDR3 region has 12 residues. CDR3 region: CASSGPRLGYTF. CDR3 nucleotide sequence: TGTGCCAGCAGCGGGCCCAGGCTTGGCTACACCTTC.

V gene TRBV11-2 combines with J gene TRBJ1-2; 7 bases are a match to TRBD1. V trimming: 2 bases; J trimming: 3 bases; junction bases outside the gene matches: 3. The CDR3 length is 14 residues. From germline, CDR1 is SGHAT and CDR2 FQNNGV. CDR3 amino acids: CASSLKGQYYGYTF. CDR3 coding DNA: TGTGCCAGCAGCTTAAAGGGACAGTACTATGGCTACACCTTC.